A selection of T cell receptor beta chains follows, all from one sample in a study of technical replicates of blood from a few donors. Using immunoSEQ multiplex PCR, the repertoire was profiled, and TCRdb retains in-frame clones only, with some absent. The sample records some 73,000 clones, 85% to 95% being singletons. Sequencing was done on a sample of PBMCs. The receptors derive from a human donor in good health. Some clones in this sample may be carry-over from other donors' samples. Each CDR3 is given with its conserved first and last residue. D genes are given only for firm matches. Part of the rows lack a size; the others show once, few, many or a class for expanded clones.

abundance: .
d_gene: TRBD1
v_gene: TRBV25-1
j_gene: TRBJ1-4
CDR3aa: CASRTGTGSEKLFF
CDR3nt: TGTGCCAGCAGAACCGGGACAGGGAGCGAAAAACTGTTTTTT

abundance: .
d_gene: TRBD2
v_gene: TRBV7-3
j_gene: TRBJ2-2
CDR3aa: CASRQAGYTGELFF
CDR3nt: TGTGCCAGCAGACAAGCGGGGTACACCGGGGAGCTGTTTTTT

abundance: .
d_gene: .
v_gene: TRBV7-9
j_gene: TRBJ1-4
CDR3aa: CASSLASDGGEKLFF
CDR3nt: TGTGCCAGCAGCTTAGCCTCGGATGGAGGGGAAAAACTGTTTTTT

abundance: .
d_gene: TRBD2
v_gene: TRBV5-4
j_gene: TRBJ2-4
CDR3aa: CASSFRGGVAKNIQYF
CDR3nt: TGTGCCAGCAGCTTCCGGGGGGGGGTAGCCAAAAACATTCAGTACTTC

abundance: .
d_gene: TRBD1
v_gene: TRBV5-6
j_gene: TRBJ2-7
CDR3aa: CASSLVDREAYEQYF
CDR3nt: TGTGCCAGCAGCTTGGTGGACAGGGAGGCCTACGAGCAGTACTTC

abundance: .
d_gene: TRBD1
v_gene: TRBV30
j_gene: TRBJ1-1
CDR3aa: CAWIYTRDRNTEAFF
CDR3nt: TGTGCCTGGATTTACACGAGGGACAGAAACACTGAAGCTTTCTTT

abundance: .
d_gene: .
v_gene: TRBV5-1
j_gene: TRBJ2-5
CDR3aa: CASSLTGVGGQETQYF
CDR3nt: TGCGCCAGCAGCCTGACGGGGGTTGGGGGCCAAGAGACCCAGTACTTC

abundance: once
d_gene: .
v_gene: TRBV6-1
j_gene: TRBJ1-1
CDR3aa: CASSPKGARGTEAFF
CDR3nt: TGTGCCAGCAGTCCGAAAGGGGCCAGGGGCACTGAAGCTTTCTTT

abundance: .
d_gene: TRBD2
v_gene: TRBV14
j_gene: TRBJ2-7
CDR3aa: CASSFGGGQYF
CDR3nt: TGTGCCAGCAGCTTCGGGGGGGGGCAGTACTTC

abundance: .
d_gene: TRBD1
v_gene: TRBV5-6
j_gene: TRBJ2-5
CDR3aa: CASSWDSTQETQYF
CDR3nt: TGTGCCAGCAGCTGGGACAGCACACAAGAGACCCAGTACTTC

abundance: .
d_gene: TRBD2
v_gene: TRBV29-1
j_gene: TRBJ2-2
CDR3aa: CSVELGEPRGATGELFF
CDR3nt: TGCAGCGTTGAATTGGGGGAGCCGCGGGGGGCCACCGGGGAGCTGTTTTTT

abundance: .
d_gene: TRBD2
v_gene: TRBV9
j_gene: TRBJ2-3
CDR3aa: CASSDPPTSGGTDTQYF
CDR3nt: TGTGCCAGCAGCGACCCACCGACTAGCGGGGGTACAGATACGCAGTATTTT

abundance: .
d_gene: TRBD1
v_gene: TRBV11-3
j_gene: TRBJ2-3
CDR3aa: CASSPDRVDTQYF
CDR3nt: TGTGCCAGCAGCCCGGACAGGGTAGATACGCAGTATTTT

abundance: .
d_gene: TRBD1
v_gene: TRBV11-2
j_gene: TRBJ1-2
CDR3aa: CASSLFRFRKDRDRGYTF
CDR3nt: TGTGCCAGCAGCTTATTTCGGTTCCGAAAGGACAGGGATCGGGGCTACACCTTC

abundance: .
d_gene: TRBD2
v_gene: TRBV7-9
j_gene: TRBJ2-1
CDR3aa: CASSSEVAGRFF
CDR3nt: TGTGCCAGCAGCTCAGAGGTAGCGGGCCGATTCTTC

abundance: once
d_gene: TRBD1
v_gene: TRBV7-3
j_gene: TRBJ2-5
CDR3aa: CASSLGQGVDETQYF
CDR3nt: TGTGCCAGCAGCTTGGGACAGGGGGTTGACGAGACCCAGTACTTC

abundance: .
d_gene: .
v_gene: TRBV6-1
j_gene: TRBJ1-2
CDR3aa: CASSGRQSPGYYGYTF
CDR3nt: TGTGCCAGCAGTGGACGACAGAGCCCCGGGTACTATGGCTACACCTTC

abundance: .
d_gene: TRBD2
v_gene: TRBV5-4
j_gene: TRBJ2-3
CDR3aa: CASSPAGGGTDTQYF
CDR3nt: TGTGCCAGCAGCCCAGCGGGGGGCGGCACAGATACGCAGTATTTT

abundance: .
d_gene: TRBD2
v_gene: TRBV6-1
j_gene: TRBJ2-1
CDR3aa: CASSQGTSGRGNEQFF
CDR3nt: TGTGCCAGCAGTCAAGGGACTAGCGGGAGGGGGAATGAGCAGTTCTTC

abundance: .
d_gene: .
v_gene: TRBV19
j_gene: TRBJ1-6
CDR3aa: CASSIDLTGDSPLHF
CDR3nt: TGTGCCAGTAGTATAGATTTGACAGGAGATTCACCCCTCCACTTT

abundance: .
d_gene: .
v_gene: TRBV4-2
j_gene: TRBJ1-4
CDR3aa: CASSHTYDRGANEKLFF
CDR3nt: TGTGCCAGCAGCCATACCTATGACCGGGGGGCTAATGAAAAACTGTTTTTT

abundance: .
d_gene: .
v_gene: TRBV5-4
j_gene: TRBJ1-1
CDR3aa: CASRGLIGTEAFF
CDR3nt: TGTGCCAGCAGGGGACTGATTGGCACTGAAGCTTTCTTT

abundance: once
d_gene: .
v_gene: TRBV19
j_gene: TRBJ1-6
CDR3aa: CASSTLPGPLHF
CDR3nt: TGTGCCAGTAGTACCCTCCCCGGGCCCCTCCACTTT

abundance: once
d_gene: TRBD1
v_gene: TRBV6-1
j_gene: TRBJ1-2
CDR3aa: CASSETWTGVNYGYTF
CDR3nt: TGTGCCAGCAGTGAAACCTGGACAGGGGTTAACTATGGCTACACCTTC

abundance: .
d_gene: .
v_gene: TRBV7-2
j_gene: TRBJ1-3
CDR3aa: CASSLAAGLSGNTIYF
CDR3nt: TGTGCCAGCAGCTTAGCGGCGGGCCTCTCTGGAAACACCATATATTTT

abundance: .
d_gene: TRBD2
v_gene: TRBV4-2
j_gene: TRBJ2-3
CDR3aa: CASSQEVTIAGYTDTQYF
CDR3nt: TGTGCCAGCAGCCAAGAGGTGACGATAGCGGGCTACACAGATACGCAGTATTTT